The 5 T cell receptor beta chains listed next were all sequenced from one sample in a study of metastatic and nonmetastatic thyroid tumors. TCRdb re-called clones from the PCR reads using MiXCR. The sample consists of some 19,000 clones, 20% of them appearing once. Treatment of any kind had been given to no patient before thyroid surgery. Sequencing was done on a sample of blood. The receptor source for this set is a female donor with papillary thyroid cancer or a benign thyroid nodule (not recorded which). Some clones in this sample may be carry-over from other donors' samples.

This clone was picked up many times. The chain couples TRBV4-3 to TRBJ2-7; 10 bases map to TRBD2. The length of the CDR3 is 17 residues. Trimming took 1 base from V and 2 from J; bases not matched to a gene: 8. CDR1 and CDR2 (germline): LGHNA, YSLEER. The CDR3 sequence: CASSQGVSSGSTYEQYF. The CDR3, as DNA: TGCGCCAGCAGCCAAGGGGTCTCTAGCGGGAGCACCTACGAGCAGTACTTC.

This clone was counted at least ten times. The V call is TRBV14, the J call TRBJ1-5; TRBD1 matches at 8 bases. J was trimmed by 6 bases and V by 1 base; bases with no gene match: 8. There are 16 residues in the CDR3. The germline V gene has CDR1 SGHDN and CDR2 FVKESK. CDR3 sequence (DNA): TGTGCCAGCAGCCAAGCAGGCAGGGGGCTTGGTCAGCCCCAGCATTTT. This gives the protein CASSQAGRGLGQPQHF.

The gene calls are TRBV25-1 and TRBJ2-5; tentatively, D is TRBD2 (5 bases). CDR1 and CDR2 from the germline V gene are MGHDK and SYGVNS. The CDR3 runs to 17 residues. The CDR3 coding sequence is TGTTCCATCAGTGAATTGATGGACTCCCCGGCCCAAGAGACCCAGTACTTC. This translates into CSISELMDSPAQETQYF.

The V and J genes are TRBV30 and TRBJ1-6, with a possible D match to TRBD1 (6 bases). Trimming cost V 1 base and J 5 bases, with 15 bases left between them. CDR1 is GTSNPN and CDR2 is SVGIG in the germline V gene (reference sequence). CDR3 size: 16 residues. CDR3 sequence reads: CAWSAPDRKNNSPLHF. For the CDR3, the DNA is TGTGCCTGGAGTGCCCCAGACAGGAAGAATAATTCACCCCTCCACTTT.

The table lists this clone with many counts. The genes are TRBV7-3 and TRBJ2-2; D perhaps matches TRBD2 (5 bases). Trimming took off 4 bases at V and 8 bases at J, with 5 bases between the two ends. Per germline, CDR1 SGHTA and CDR2 FQGTGA. The CDR3 is 11 amino acids. CDR3 DNA: TGTGCCAGCAGCTCGGGGGGGGAGCTGTTTTTT. Protein: CASSSGGELFF.